A selection of T cell receptor beta chains follows, all from one sample in a study of cytomegalovirus exposure and HLA in healthy donors. The assay was immunoSEQ multiplex PCR, and TCRdb's table has in-frame clones only and misses some. The sample consists of 120,000 or so clones, around 90% of them appearing once. Source material: PBMCs. These receptors all stem from a woman between 18 and 30 years old in good health and CMV-seronegative. CDR3s include the opening cysteine and the closing phenylalanine or tryptophan. The D gene is left open where the match is weak. A clone size is listed for some rows: how often the clone was seen (once, few, many), or a class if it is expanded.

v_call	d_call	j_call	clone_size	cdr3_nt	cdr3_aa
TRBV5-6	.	TRBJ2-1	.	TGTGCCAGCAGCTTGGGAGGGAATGAGCAGTTCTTC	CASSLGGNEQFF
TRBV11-2	.	TRBJ1-1	once	TGTGCCAGCAGCTTAGATCTCTCTCGAACAGGGAGCACTGAAGCTTTCTTT	CASSLDLSRTGSTEAFF
TRBV19	.	TRBJ2-3	once	TGTGCCAGTAGTATAATGGGGGCAGTCTTTAGCACAGATACGCAGTATTTT	CASSIMGAVFSTDTQYF
TRBV30	TRBD1	TRBJ2-1	.	TGTGCCTGCCACAGGGGCCCCTACAATGAGCAGTTCTTC	CACHRGPYNEQFF
TRBV6-5	TRBD1	TRBJ2-2	.	TGTGCCAGCAGCCGGACAGGGAACACCGGGGAGCTGTTTTTT	CASSRTGNTGELFF
TRBV7-9	TRBD2	TRBJ2-1	.	TGTGCCAGCAGCGCTTCCCTAGCGGGAGGGCCTTCCGATGAGCAGTTCTTC	CASSASLAGGPSDEQFF
TRBV10-3	.	TRBJ1-2	.	TGTGCCATACAGGGTGGGGGCTATGGCTACACCTTC	CAIQGGGYGYTF
TRBV19	.	TRBJ1-1	.	TGTGCCAGTAGGGGGAGGGCTGAAGCTTTCTTT	CASRGRAEAFF
TRBV29-1	.	TRBJ1-2	.	TGCAGCGCTACATTAACAGGGTCCAACTATGGCTACACCTTC	CSATLTGSNYGYTF
TRBV6-1	TRBD1	TRBJ2-7	few	TGTGCCAGTAAACCGGGACAGGGAAGGGACGAGCAGTACTTC	CASKPGQGRDEQYF
TRBV5-1	.	TRBJ2-7	.	TGCGCCAGCAGCGGAGACAGGAACTCCTACGAGCAGTACTTC	CASSGDRNSYEQYF
TRBV18	TRBD2	TRBJ2-5	.	TGTGCCAGCTCACCAAGGACAGGGTCTAGCGGGGGGACCCCTTGGACCCAGTACTTC	CASSPRTGSSGGTPWTQYF
TRBV5-6	.	TRBJ1-1	.	TGTGCCAGCAGCTTGGGTCGCAGGAGGAGCACTGAAGCTTTCTTT	CASSLGRRRSTEAFF
TRBV7-9	TRBD1	TRBJ2-7	.	TGTGCCAGCATTCACAGCTCCGGGACAGGGGCCTACGAGCAGTACTTC	CASIHSSGTGAYEQYF
TRBV28	.	TRBJ1-5	.	TGTGCCAGCAGTTGGGAGGCGAATCGGGTTCAGCCCCAGCATTTT	CASSWEANRVQPQHF
TRBV9	TRBD2	TRBJ2-1	.	TGTGCCAGTTCCCATCAGCGGGGGGGAGGAGGCTCCTACAATGAGCAGTTCTTC	CASSHQRGGGGSYNEQFF
TRBV30	TRBD2	TRBJ2-3	once	TGTGCCTGGAGCCTGACTAGCGGAATTACAGATACGCAGTATTTT	CAWSLTSGITDTQYF
TRBV28	.	TRBJ2-3	.	TGTGCCAGCAGTTTACCCCCACCTACGCGGGATACGCAGTATTTT	CASSLPPPTRDTQYF
TRBV2	TRBD1	TRBJ1-4	.	TGTGCCAGCAGGGGACAGTCAACTAATGAAAAACTGTTTTTT	CASRGQSTNEKLFF
TRBV5-1	.	TRBJ1-6	.	TGCGCCAGCAGCTTGGAGGGGGTCGATAATTCACCCCTCCACTTT	CASSLEGVDNSPLHF
TRBV6-5	TRBD2	TRBJ2-7	.	TGTGCCAGCAGTGTTAGCGGGATGAACGAGCAGTACTTC	CASSVSGMNEQYF
TRBV9	.	TRBJ2-3	.	TGTGCCAGCAGCGCAAGTCCAGGAGATACGCAGTATTTT	CASSASPGDTQYF
TRBV5-1	TRBD1	TRBJ1-4	.	TGCGCCAGCAGCTGGGAACCCCCGGGACAGGGGCGCACTAATGAAAAACTGTTTTTT	CASSWEPPGQGRTNEKLFF
TRBV11-2	.	TRBJ2-6	.	TGTGCCACCCTTAAACACGGGAAGCTATCTGACTCTGGGGCCAACGTCCTGACTTTC	CATLKHGKLSDSGANVLTF
TRBV28	TRBD2	TRBJ2-1	.	TGTGCCAGCAGTTTATCGGCTAGCGGGAAAAATGAGCAGTTCTTC	CASSLSASGKNEQFF
TRBV7-8	TRBD1	TRBJ1-4	.	TGTGCCAGCAGCCCGGACAGGACGCGGATCCATGAAAAACTGTTTTTT	CASSPDRTRIHEKLFF
TRBV15	.	TRBJ1-4	.	TGTGCCACCAGCAGAGATCAAGGAGCTAATGAAAAACTGTTTTTT	CATSRDQGANEKLFF
TRBV19	.	TRBJ1-2	.	TGTGCCACCTCAGGGAGGGTACTGGATGGCTACACCTTC	CATSGRVLDGYTF
TRBV27	TRBD2	TRBJ2-5	.	TGTGCCAGCAGTTTTCCGGGACTAGCGGGAAGCAAGACACAAGAGACCCAGTACTTC	CASSFPGLAGSKTQETQYF
TRBV7-9	TRBD1	TRBJ2-7	.	TGTGCCAGCAGCGAAGGGACAGGGTTGTCCTACGAGCAGTACTTC	CASSEGTGLSYEQYF
TRBV5-1	TRBD2	TRBJ2-1	.	TGCGCCAGCAGCTTGATGTCTAGCGGCAATGAGCAGTTCTTC	CASSLMSSGNEQFF
TRBV5-1	.	TRBJ2-5	.	TGCGCCAGCAGCTTGGAACCCGCGGGACTTGGGCAAGAGACCCAGTACTTC	CASSLEPAGLGQETQYF
TRBV18	.	TRBJ1-4	few	TGTGCCAGCTCACCGCGGGGCGGGGGAAGCAATGAAAAACTGTTTTTT	CASSPRGGGSNEKLFF
TRBV28	TRBD2	TRBJ2-3	.	TGTGCCAGCGGAGGTGGACTAGCGGCAGATACGCAGTATTTT	CASGGGLAADTQYF
TRBV7-8	.	TRBJ2-7	.	TGTGCCAGCAGCTTAGTGCTAGCGAGAACCTACGAGCAGTACTTC	CASSLVLARTYEQYF
TRBV7-9	TRBD2	TRBJ2-5	.	TGTGCCAGCAGCTTAGCTAGCGGGTCAGAGACCCAGTACTTC	CASSLASGSETQYF
TRBV5-6	TRBD1	TRBJ1-1	.	TGTGCCAGCAGCAGGGCGACAGGGACGGGCACTGAAGCTTTCTTT	CASSRATGTGTEAFF
TRBV4-3	TRBD2	TRBJ2-1	.	TGCGCCAGCAGCCCAGCTGTGGCGGGAGGGGCCTACAATGAGCAGTTCTTC	CASSPAVAGGAYNEQFF
TRBV18	.	TRBJ1-5	once	TGTGCCAGCTCACCGGGCAGCAGCAATCAGCCCCAGCATTTT	CASSPGSSNQPQHF
TRBV18	TRBD1	TRBJ1-1	.	TGTGCCAGCTCACCGGATGCAGGGGGCACTGAAGCTTTCTTT	CASSPDAGGTEAFF
TRBV2	.	TRBJ2-5	once	TGTGCCAGCAGTAGCGTGGAGACCCAGTACTTC	CASSSVETQYF
TRBV15	.	TRBJ1-2	.	TGTGCCACCAGCAGAGAGTATATTGTACAGAACTATGGCTACACCTTC	CATSREYIVQNYGYTF
TRBV7-2	.	TRBJ2-4	.	TGTGCCAGCAGCTTAGTTGAGAACATTCAGTACTTC	CASSLVENIQYF
TRBV27	.	TRBJ2-2	.	TGTGCCAGCAGGGCAGGGATCGGGGAGCTGTTTTTT	CASRAGIGELFF
TRBV5-1	TRBD1	TRBJ2-1	.	TGCGCCAGCAGCCCGCGTCCCGGGACAGGGAGGGTTGAGCAGTTCTTC	CASSPRPGTGRVEQFF
TRBV6-5	TRBD1	TRBJ1-4	.	TGTGCCAGCAGCCAGACAGGGTCGGATGAAAAACTGTTTTTT	CASSQTGSDEKLFF
TRBV9	TRBD2	TRBJ2-7	.	TGTGCCAGCAGCGTAGGGGACTCTAGCGGGGACTCCTACGAGCAGTACTTC	CASSVGDSSGDSYEQYF
TRBV5-6	TRBD1	TRBJ1-4	.	TGTGCCAGCAGCTCAACCGGGACAGCTAATGAAAAACTGTTTTTT	CASSSTGTANEKLFF
TRBV18	.	TRBJ1-3	.	TGTGCCAGCTCATCTCAGTACTCTGGAAACACCATATATTTT	CASSSQYSGNTIYF
TRBV6-4	TRBD2	TRBJ2-2	few	TGTGCCAGCAGTGTTGCGGGGGGAACCGGGGAGCTGTTTTTT	CASSVAGGTGELFF
TRBV11-2	TRBD1	TRBJ1-1	.	TGTGCCAGCAGCTTAGGGCGACAGGGACGGGGAGCTTTCTTT	CASSLGRQGRGAFF
TRBV28	TRBD2	TRBJ2-5	.	TGTGCCAGCAGTTCTAGCGGGGGGGCCGGGGAGACCCAGTACTTC	CASSSSGGAGETQYF
TRBV7-2	.	TRBJ2-5	.	TGTGCCAGCAGCTCACGGGAGACCCAGTACTTC	CASSSRETQYF
TRBV29-1	TRBD1	TRBJ1-2	.	TGCAGCGTGCAGGACAGGGCTTATGGCTACACCTTC	CSVQDRAYGYTF
TRBV7-6	.	TRBJ1-4	.	TGTGCCAGCAGCTTGTTGGGGGCCCGGGAAAAACTGTTTTTT	CASSLLGAREKLFF
TRBV5-8	.	TRBJ1-1	.	TGTGCCAGCTCAGGGCGGGCTTTCTTT	CASSGRAFF
TRBV5-1	TRBD2	TRBJ2-1	.	TGCGCCAGCAGCTTGGGGGCTAGCGGGTCATCTCGTGAGCAGTTCTTC	CASSLGASGSSREQFF